This T cell receptor (beta chain) is drawn from a study of tumor and adjacent non-tumor tissue in lung cancer. Study results and limitations: Significantly higher TCR diversity was found in tumor than normal lung.

A modified ARM-PCR protocol with three rounds of nested PCR amplified TCRbeta. TCRdb reprocessed the multiplex PCR reads with MiXCR, giving one entry per CDR3 protein. The table shows over 85,000 distinct CDR3 sequences, with over 70% occurring only once. About this clonotype itself: What it recognizes is unknown. An end of the junction does not agree with germline; a read error may underlie this.

Germline V gene lookup returns CDR1 MNHEY and CDR2 SVGAGI. The CDR3 covers 11 residues. This sample's RNA came from whole unsorted tissue. Sequenced: lung tumor tissue. This chain uses TRBV6-5 with TRBJ2-7; D unclear. The sequence was collected from a man aged 70-80 years with non-small cell lung cancer. The CDR3 DNA is TGTGCGAGCAGTTTGAGCCAAAAGCAGTACTTC. Translation: CASSLSQKQYF.